Described below is a single T cell receptor (beta chain) sequence and its context. This sample stems from a study of blood T cell repertoires in COVID-19. The overall study: Samples came from the United States, Italy and Spain, spanning acute and convalescent COVID-19. PBMCs, B-cell-depleted T cells, or T cells provided the cDNA or gDNA that made up the material.

The germline V and J ends were trimmed by 2 bases and 4 bases, with 11 bases remaining between them. The germline gives CDR1 MDHEN, CDR2 SYDVKM. CDR3 length: 14 amino acids. Per the authors' pipeline: Amplification of reference gene primers provided the estimated nucleated cell counts. Assay: immunoSEQ multiplex PCR; the TCRdb copy retains only in-frame clones and omits some. V and J calls and clone size follow that table, whereas D and trimming were derived from the DNA. The sample shows roughly 100,000 clones, about four fifths of them seen only once. The chain uses TRBV28 and TRBJ1-1; TRBD1 is a possible D gene (5 bases). This clonotype originated in an elderly woman with active or convalescent COVID-19. Sequenced sample: peripheral blood. CDR3 region: CASSLNGGGTEAFF. The CDR3 nucleotides read TGTGCCAGCAGTTTAAATGGGGGGGGCACTGAAGCTTTCTTT. The variable domain in full, completed from reference TRBV28 and TRBJ1-1, reads DVKVTQSSRYLVKRTGEKVFLECVQDMDHENMFWYRQDPGLGLRLIYFSYDVKMKEKGDIPEGYSVSREKKERFSLILESASTNQTSMYLCASSLNGGGTEAFFGQGTRLTVV.